This entry describes one TCR beta chain. Antigen specificity is unknown. The data derive from a study of cytomegalovirus exposure and HLA in healthy donors. Primers: 60 Vbeta forward and 13 Jbeta reverse. Assay: immunoSEQ multiplex PCR; the TCRdb copy retains only in-frame clones and omits some. The sample holds some 110,000 clones; over 70% are singletons and the top ten take 2.8%. Germline CDR1 reads MDHEN; CDR2 reads SYDVKM. V lost 8 bases and J 2 bases, leaving 13 bases between the germline ends. The CDR3 is made up of 13 amino acids. Notes on the study in general: The productive fraction for most TCR beta V segments was about 87% or about 30% in an earlier analysis. Donors were assumed by presence/absence analyses to have roughly uniform sequencing depth. Later analysis reportedly placed an Asian-associated ancestry cluster below the roughly 700-donor mean in N-insertions. It was reported that TCR beta sequences correctly inferred the HLA-A and HLA-B alleles for most subjects.

The rearrangement uses TRBV28 and TRBJ2-7; weak D call: TRBD1 (6 bases). This TCR was sampled from a female donor in good health and CMV-seronegative. The specimen sequenced was PBMCs. CDR3 DNA: TGTGCCAGCGGGCAGGGGTTCCCCTACGAGCAGTACTTC. Translating it yields CASGQGFPYEQYF.